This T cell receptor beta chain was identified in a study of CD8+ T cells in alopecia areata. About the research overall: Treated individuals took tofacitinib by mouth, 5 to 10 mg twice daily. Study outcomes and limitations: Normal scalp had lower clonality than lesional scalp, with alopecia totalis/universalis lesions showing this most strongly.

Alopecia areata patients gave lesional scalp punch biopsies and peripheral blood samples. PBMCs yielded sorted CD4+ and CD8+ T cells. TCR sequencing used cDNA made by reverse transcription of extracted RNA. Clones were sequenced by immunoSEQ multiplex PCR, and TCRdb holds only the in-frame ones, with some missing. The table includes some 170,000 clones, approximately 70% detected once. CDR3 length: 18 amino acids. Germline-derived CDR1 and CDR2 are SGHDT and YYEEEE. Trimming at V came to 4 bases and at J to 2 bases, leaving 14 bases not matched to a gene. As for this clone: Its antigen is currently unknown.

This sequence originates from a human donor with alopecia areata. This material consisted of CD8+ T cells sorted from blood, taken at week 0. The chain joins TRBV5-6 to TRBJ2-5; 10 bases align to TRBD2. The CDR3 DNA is TGTGCCAGCAGCCCGGGCGGGCTAGCGGGGGACGTACAAGAGACCCAGTACTTC. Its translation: CASSPGGLAGDVQETQYF.